Listed here are 20 T cell receptor beta chains from one sample, sequenced in a study of T cell clusters in autoimmune cytopenias. TRB amplification used 200 to 250 ng of peripheral blood genomic DNA. TRB was amplified by touch-down multiplex PCR, primer pools A and B combined. TCRdb reanalyzed the multiplex PCR reads and collapses them to one entry per CDR3 protein, without DNA. Its listing shows under 1,000 distinct CDR3 sequences. Sequenced material: peripheral blood. Receptors originate from a human donor with an autoimmune cytopenia or autoimmune hepatitis (not recorded which).

CDR3 sequence: CASSFLGESTYEQYF. The chain has TRBV14 and TRBJ2-7; the TCRdb call, TRBD1, lacks DNA for checking. CDR1 and CDR2 from the germline V gene are SGHDN and FVKESK. The CDR3 loop spans 15 amino acids.

This rearrangement joins TRBV5-6 to TRBJ2-1; as DNA is missing, the TRBD1 call by TCRdb cannot be tested. The length of the CDR3 is 13 residues. In germline, CDR1 is SGHDT, CDR2 YYEEEE. CDR3 loop: CASSLDREDEQFF.

By frequency, this clonotype registers large. The chain joins TRBV6-6 to TRBJ1-1. The CDR3 sequence is 13 residues long. CDR1 MNHNY and CDR2 SVGAGI come from the germline V gene (reference sequence). The CDR3 sequence is CASSSGSNTEAFF.

Frequency places this clonotype as hyperexpanded. The chain joins TRBV29-1 to TRBJ2-1; TCRdb lists TRBD2, though no DNA is available to test this call. The germline gives CDR1 SQVTM, CDR2 ANQGSEA. This CDR3 spans 14 amino acids. The CDR3: CSVDLGKGNNEQFF.

Frequency places this clonotype as large. The chain couples TRBV7-2 to TRBJ2-3; as DNA is missing, the TRBD1 call by TCRdb cannot be tested. The CDR3 loop spans 14 amino acids. Germline-derived CDR1 and CDR2 are SGHTA and FQGNSA. CDR3 residues: CASSSPTGTDTQYF.

This clonotype ranks as medium-sized in terms of frequency. This chain's CDR3 is CASSDLAEAFF. V usage is TRBV10-2 and J usage is TRBJ1-1. Germline CDR1 reads WSHSY; CDR2 reads SAAADI. The CDR3 has 11 amino acids.

The genes are TRBV10-2 and TRBJ2-3; lacking DNA, the TRBD2 call made by TCRdb goes unchecked. Per germline, CDR1 WSHSY and CDR2 SAAADI. This CDR3 region has 16 residues. CDR3 sequence reads: CASSGLAGGRGDTQYF.

The V and J genes are TRBV5-6 and TRBJ2-7; TCRdb designates TRBD1, a call that cannot be tested without DNA. Germline V gene lookup returns CDR1 SGHDT and CDR2 YYEEEE. This CDR3 contains 14 residues. The CDR3 loop is CASRTRGGSYEQYF.

The chain couples TRBV19 to TRBJ1-1; checking the TCRdb D call of TRBD1 is not possible without DNA. Germline lookup yields CDR1 LNHDA and CDR2 SQIVND (reference sequence). The CDR3 totals 14 residues. CDR3 residues: CASSLFPGDTEAFF.

This clonotype is deemed medium-sized by its frequency. This chain links TRBV19 with TRBJ1-1; TCRdb indicates TRBD1, and absent DNA this call remains unverified. CDR1 and CDR2 (germline): LNHDA, SQIVND (reference sequence). The CDR3 runs 14 residues. CDR3 residues: CASSKTGGNTEAFF.

Its frequency marks this clonotype as medium-sized. The J gene is TRBJ1-1, the V gene TRBV6-6; TCRdb names TRBD1, which stays unverified in the absence of DNA. Germline-derived CDR1 and CDR2 are MNHNY and SVGAGI (reference sequence). This CDR3 is 12 amino acids long. This CDR3 is CASRTDRREAFF.

J is TRBJ2-7 and V is TRBV20-1; the TCRdb call, TRBD2, lacks DNA for checking. Germline loops: CDR1 DFQATT, CDR2 SNEGSKA (reference sequence). CDR3 length equals 15 residues. The CDR3 reads CSATRGSGGTGEQYF.

By frequency, this clonotype is medium-sized. This chain links TRBV18 with TRBJ2-7; no DNA is available, so the TRBD2 call from TCRdb remains unchecked. The CDR3 runs to 14 residues. Germline CDR1 and CDR2: KGHSH and LQKENI. The CDR3 here is CASSPGSVVDEQYF.

The genes are TRBV12-3 or TRBV12-4 and TRBJ2-3; TCRdb's D call of TRBD2 is untestable without DNA. The CDR3 loop spans 15 amino acids. The CDR3 region is CASSLVIAGPDTQYF.

This clonotype counts as large by frequency. This sequence joins TRBV12-3 or TRBV12-4 and TRBJ2-5; TCRdb's D gene call, TRBD2, goes unchecked for lack of DNA. CDR3 length: 14 amino acids. The CDR3 protein is CASSPGTSRETQYF.

V gene TRBV7-3 combines with J gene TRBJ2-6; TCRdb selects TRBD1, and the lack of DNA leaves this call unchecked. Germline V gives CDR1 SGHTA, CDR2 FQGTGA. CDR3 length equals 16 residues. CDR3 loop: CASSFPGFSGANVLTF.

Considering frequency, this clonotype is medium-sized. V gene TRBV5-4 combines with J gene TRBJ2-3. This CDR3 is 17 amino acids long. Germline V gives CDR1 SGHNT, CDR2 YYREEE (reference sequence). Here the CDR3 reads CASSFSAAASSTDTQYF.

By frequency, this clonotype registers medium-sized. This sequence joins TRBV11-2 and TRBJ2-1; TCRdb returns TRBD2, unconfirmable since there is no DNA. Germline lookup yields CDR1 SGHAT and CDR2 FQNNGV. This CDR3 is built from 14 residues. Here the CDR3 reads CASSLGLANNEQFF.

By frequency, this clonotype is hyperexpanded. The chain couples TRBV19 to TRBJ2-7; there is no DNA to check the TCRdb D call of TRBD1. CDR1 and CDR2 from the germline V gene are LNHDA and SQIVND (reference sequence). The CDR3 runs 13 residues. Here the CDR3 reads CASSQGQPSEQYF.

In terms of frequency, this clonotype is medium-sized. V and J are TRBV27 and TRBJ2-1; TCRdb selects TRBD1, and the lack of DNA leaves this call unchecked. Germline CDR1 reads MNHEY; CDR2 reads SMNVEV (reference sequence). The CDR3 spans 16 residues. The CDR3 reads CASSFPPGHRVSEQFF.